Below, 4 T cell receptor beta chains from the same sample are listed, as sequenced in a study of shared clonotypes between healthy human individuals. Naive CD8 cells were CD45RO-negative, positively selected for CCR7, excluding terminally differentiated effector memory CD45RA+ cells. The repertoire was sequenced with immunoSEQ multiplex PCR; TCRdb's copy has only in-frame clones and lacks some. The sample contains a few hundred thousand clones, roughly 95% of which appear only once. Sequenced sample: naive CD8+ T cells sorted from blood. The source of these receptors is a woman in her 30s in good health.

The chain has TRBV5-4 and TRBJ2-7; 8 positions agree with TRBD1. In germline, CDR1 is SGHNT, CDR2 YYREEE (reference sequence). Unmatched junction bases numbered 7, after V lost 4 bases and J lost 1 base. CDR3 length: 15 amino acids. The CDR3 sequence: CASSPRQGMSYEQYF. The CDR3 DNA follows: TGTGCCAGCAGCCCAAGACAGGGGATGTCCTACGAGCAGTACTTC.

The chain has TRBV27 and TRBJ1-1; 7 bases match TRBD1. V lost 1 base to trimming and J lost 0 bases; unmatched junction nucleotides: 2. Germline CDR1 MNHEY, CDR2 SMNVEV (reference sequence). This CDR3 comprises 15 residues. The CDR3: CASSLLGGLNTEAFF. The CDR3 DNA follows: TGTGCCAGCAGTTTATTAGGGGGCCTGAACACTGAAGCTTTCTTT.

This clone was recorded once. The chain links TRBV27 to TRBJ2-5, with D possibly being TRBD1 or TRBD2 (5 bases each). Per the germline V gene, CDR1 is MNHEY and CDR2 is SMNVEV (reference sequence). V was clipped by 2 bases and J by 5 bases, with 18 bases between them. CDR3 length: 16 amino acids. The CDR3 reads CASSLTGTPKGETQYF. The CDR3 nucleotides are TGTGCCAGCAGTTTAACCGGGACGCCTAAGGGGGAGACCCAGTACTTC.

The chain has TRBV4-1 and TRBJ1-2; D gene ambiguous. The germline CDR1 and CDR2 sequences are MGHRA and YSYEKL. This CDR3 region has 16 residues. The germline V and J ends were trimmed by 3 bases and 5 bases, with 19 bases remaining between them. CDR3 bases: TGCGCCAGCAGCCACCCGGACGGACTAGCGGGATATGGCTACACCTTC. Amino acids: CASSHPDGLAGYGYTF.